What follows are 26 T cell receptor beta chains derived from one specimen sequenced in a study of siplizumab effects on memory and regulatory T cells. The cells of the mixed lymphocyte reaction underwent an approximately six-day coculture at 37°C. TCRdb's table, derived via immunoSEQ multiplex PCR, lists solely in-frame clones and lacks some. The repertoire has more than 13,000 clones, around 43% of them found once; the top ten carry roughly 7.6%. These receptors lack a known antigen. The specimen was CFSE-low (dividing) CD4+ T cells sorted from an allogeneic mixed lymphocyte reaction. Every receptor here comes from a human donor in good health; the cells came from an allogeneic mixed lymphocyte reaction. Some clones in this sample may be carry-over from other donors' samples.

The V and J genes are TRBV6-1 and TRBJ2-1; TRBD2 agrees at 7 bases. This CDR3 has 12 amino acids. The J segment lost 14 bases and the V segment lost 7 bases, leaving 11 bases of the junction unmatched. Per germline, CDR1 MNHNS and CDR2 SASEGT. The CDR3 DNA reads TGTGCCAGCACCTCCACCGGGAGGAAGAAGTTCTTC. This sequence encodes CASTSTGRKKFF.

The chain recombines TRBV12-2 with TRBJ1-1; TRBD1, the table's D call, lacks a check against the DNA. TRBV12-2 is noted as a pseudogene. This CDR3 is 13 amino acids long. CDR3 bases: TGTGCAAGTCGACGAAAGGGGTACACTGAAGCTTTCTTT. Translation: CASRRKGYTEAFF.

V gene TRBV2 combines with J gene TRBJ2-3, with D tentatively TRBD1 (5 bases). This CDR3 has 18 amino acids. Trimming shortened V by 4 bases and J by 2 bases, and 22 bases separated the two germline ends. Germline V gene data show CDR1 as SNHLY and CDR2 as FYNNEI. The CDR3 region is CASSVLDTDRRNTDTQYF. In DNA form, the CDR3 reads TGTGCCAGCAGTGTGTTGGACACGGATAGAAGGAACACAGATACGCAGTATTTT. Filled out from reference TRBV2 and TRBJ2-3, the complete variable domain reads EPEVTQTPSHQVTQMGQEVILRCVPISNHLYFYWYRQILGQKVEFLVSFYNNEISEKSEIFDDQFSVERPDGSNFTLKIRSTKLEDSAMYFCASSVLDTDRRNTDTQYFGPGTRLTVL.

By share of the sample, this clone is medium-sized (0.01 to 0.1%). This chain connects TRBV28 to TRBJ1-2; D is ambiguous. CDR1 is MDHEN and CDR2 is SYDVKM in the germline V gene. V was shortened by 6 bases and J by 4 bases, with 12 bases between the two germline ends. CDR3 size: 13 residues. The CDR3 DNA reads TGTGCCAGCAGCCCGGGAGGGATCTATGGCTACACCTTC. Translated: CASSPGGIYGYTF.

V usage is TRBV7-9 and J usage is TRBJ2-7; D tentatively fits TRBD1 or TRBD2 (5 bases each). CDR1 and CDR2 (germline): SEHNR, FQNEAQ (reference sequence). Deletions cut 1 base from V and 0 bases from J, with 10 bases between. The CDR3 spans 15 residues. The CDR3 spells CASSLEGAGSYEQYF. Written as DNA, the CDR3 is TGTGCCAGCAGCTTAGAAGGGGCGGGCTCCTACGAGCAGTACTTC.

The chain combines TRBV7-3 with TRBJ2-1, with 7 bases matching TRBD2. This CDR3 comprises 16 residues. Germline V CDR1 and CDR2: SGHTA, FQGTGA. J was trimmed by 1 base and V by 3 bases; bases with no gene match: 6. CDR3 bases: TGTGCCAGCAGCTTGCGGACTAGTAATTCCTACAATGAGCAGTTCTTC. Residues: CASSLRTSNSYNEQFF.

The gene calls are TRBV19 and TRBJ2-7; TRBD1 matches at 8 bases. This CDR3 is built from 15 residues. Trimming cost V 3 bases and J 2 bases; bases outside gene matches: 6. Germline CDR1 and CDR2: LNHDA and SQIVND (reference sequence). The CDR3 nucleotides are TGTGCCAGTAGTATCCAGGGGGCGCAAACCTACGAGCAGTACTTC. Encoded protein: CASSIQGAQTYEQYF.

The chain has TRBV6-6 and TRBJ1-1, with a possible D match to TRBD1 (6 bases). Germline lookup yields CDR1 MNHNY and CDR2 SVGAGI (reference sequence). The CDR3 contains 13 residues. V was trimmed by 6 bases and J by 6 bases, leaving 14 bases between them. The CDR3 region has the DNA TGTGCCAGCAGGAAGGGGGGCGGCCCTGAAGCTTTCTTT. This gives the protein CASRKGGGPEAFF.

This clone counts as medium-sized. The chain links TRBV7-3 to TRBJ1-1, with D uncertain. The CDR3 length is 12 residues. Germline loops: CDR1 SGHTA, CDR2 FQGTGA. Trimming stripped 3 bases from V and 5 bases from J, with 7 bases between. CDR3 in amino acids: CASSFGLTEAFF. Here the CDR3 DNA reads TGTGCCAGCAGCTTCGGATTAACTGAAGCTTTCTTT.

This clone was counted a few times. J is TRBJ2-2 and V is TRBV25-1; no reliable D call. Trimming took 0 bases from V and 6 from J, leaving 2 bases between them. Looked up from germline, CDR1 is MGHDK and CDR2 is SYGVNS. The CDR3 is 12 amino acids. The CDR3 here is CASSEYPGELFF. The CDR3 DNA sequence: TGTGCCAGCAGTGAATACCCCGGGGAGCTGTTTTTT.

The gene calls are TRBV7-2 and TRBJ2-7, with TRBD1 matching 8 bases. This CDR3 has 15 residues. The V segment lost 5 bases and the J segment 2 bases; nucleotides outside the gene matches: 8. Germline V gives CDR1 SGHTA, CDR2 FQGNSA. As DNA, the CDR3 is TGTGCCAGCAGCCAAGTACAGGGGGGAACCTACGAGCAGTACTTC. Translating it yields CASSQVQGGTYEQYF.

V is TRBV19 and J is TRBJ1-2; TRBD1 might be the D (5 bases). V was cut by 3 bases and J by 3 bases, with 14 bases left in between. CDR3 size: 15 residues. The germline V gene has CDR1 LNHDA and CDR2 SQIVND (reference sequence). DNA for the CDR3: TGTGCCAGTAGTATCGATTGGCGGGGCGACTATGGCTACACCTTC. This translates into CASSIDWRGDYGYTF.

The V call is TRBV4-2, the J call TRBJ2-7, with a tentative D call TRBD2 (5 bases). V gave up 4 bases and J gave up 0 bases, with 13 bases separating them. The CDR3 runs to 15 residues. Germline loops: CDR1 LGHNA, CDR2 YNFKEQ. The CDR3 DNA reads as TGTGCCAGCAGCCTCGTGGGAGTAGACTCCTACGAGCAGTACTTC. It specifies CASSLVGVDSYEQYF.

J is TRBJ1-4 and V is TRBV13; TRBD1 is a possible D gene (6 bases). V was shortened by 5 bases and J by 4 bases, with 11 bases between the two germline ends. The CDR3 totals 14 residues. The V gene's germline CDR1 is PRHDT and CDR2 FYEKMQ (reference sequence). The DNA of the CDR3 is TGTGCCAGCAGCCGGACAGAGAATAATGAAAAACTGTTTTTT. Its translation: CASSRTENNEKLFF.

The V call is TRBV13, the J call TRBJ2-3; a weak D match, TRBD2 (6 bases). Between the trimmed V and J ends, which lost 5 bases and 0 bases, there was a span of 18 bases. This CDR3 has 17 amino acids. Germline CDR1 PRHDT, CDR2 FYEKMQ (reference sequence). The chain's CDR3 is CASSHRLGGTSTDTQYF. CDR3 bases: TGTGCCAGCAGCCACCGCTTAGGCGGGACTAGCACAGATACGCAGTATTTT.

This chain joins TRBV5-1 and TRBJ2-3; 10 bases line up with TRBD2. The ends lost 0 bases at V and 6 bases at J; junction bases unmatched: 7. The CDR3 sequence is 16 residues long. Looked up from germline, CDR1 is SGHRS and CDR2 is YFSETQ. CDR3 nucleotides: TGCGCCAGCAGCTTGGAGTGGCTAGCGGGAGCCGATACGCAGTATTTT. Protein sequence: CASSLEWLAGADTQYF.

This clone has more than one count but fewer than ten. The V and J genes are TRBV6-1 and TRBJ1-5, with 7 bases fitting TRBD1. Germline loops: CDR1 MNHNS, CDR2 SASEGT. The CDR3 has 15 amino acids. Trimming removed 1 base from V and 2 bases from J; junction bases left unmatched: 2. Here the CDR3 DNA reads TGTGCCAGCAGTGAAGGGACAGGCGGCAATCAGCCCCAGCATTTT. Amino acid sequence: CASSEGTGGNQPQHF.

The rearrangement joins TRBV5-4 to TRBJ1-3; maybe TRBD1 (6 bases). This CDR3 spans 15 amino acids. V was cut by 0 bases and J by 5 bases, with 12 bases left in between. Per the germline V gene, CDR1 is SGHNT and CDR2 is YYREEE (reference sequence). Written as DNA, the CDR3 is TGTGCCAGCAGCTTGGAGGGGGGGGCTCGAAACACCATATATTTT. The encoded protein is CASSLEGGARNTIYF. Supplemented by reference TRBV5-4 and TRBJ1-3, the full variable domain reads ETGVTQSPTHLIKTRGQQVTLRCSSQSGHNTVSWYQQALGQGPQFIFQYYREEENGRGNFPPRFSGLQFPNYSSELNVNALELDDSALYLCASSLEGGARNTIYFGEGSWLTVV.

V and J are TRBV5-4 and TRBJ1-3; unclear D gene. Germline CDR1 is SGHNT and CDR2 is YYREEE (reference sequence). This CDR3 has 15 amino acids. Trimming cost V 2 bases and J 0 bases, with 9 bases left between them. The CDR3 bases are TGTGCCAGCAGCTTCGTCGGATACTCTGGAAACACCATATATTTT. Residues: CASSFVGYSGNTIYF.

The chain is built from TRBV7-3 and TRBJ2-7; 8 nucleotides agree with TRBD1. The V gene's germline CDR1 is SGHTA and CDR2 FQGTGA. This CDR3 has 15 amino acids. V shed 1 base and J 4 bases; nucleotides not matched to a gene: 6. CDR3 sequence reads: CASSLSPDRAYEQYF. CDR3 bases: TGTGCCAGCAGCTTAAGTCCGGACAGGGCTTACGAGCAGTACTTC.

This chain uses TRBV28 with TRBJ2-5; 7 bases agree with TRBD2. The J call is in doubt because the DNA end fits TRBJ2-7 better. There are 15 residues in the CDR3. CDR1 and CDR2 from the germline V gene are MDHEN and SYDVKM. CDR3 coding DNA: TGTGCCAGCAGTTTATCCGGGGGGAGCTCCTACGAGCAGTACTTC. Translation gives CASSLSGGSSYEQYF.

DNA of the CDR3: TGTGCCAGCAGAACAGGGTATGAAAAACTGTTTTTT. Protein: CASRTGYEKLFF. This chain uses TRBV7-3 with TRBJ1-4; the D gene is possibly TRBD1 (6 bases). V dropped 6 bases and J dropped 6 bases, with 8 bases sitting between them. The germline V gene encodes CDR1 SGHTA and CDR2 FQGTGA. The CDR3 length is 12 residues.

This clone has more than one count but fewer than ten. CDR3 bases: TGTGCCAGTAGTATATCCCGAGGGACAACCACGGGGGAGACCCAGTACTTC. It codes for CASSISRGTTTGETQYF. The V and J genes are TRBV19 and TRBJ2-5; possible D gene TRBD1, 6 bases. V was clipped by 2 bases and J by 5 bases, with 21 bases between them. Germline V CDR1 and CDR2: LNHDA, SQIVND (reference sequence). The CDR3 is 17 residues long.

The chain employs TRBV5-6 and TRBJ2-3; 10 nucleotides align to TRBD2. This CDR3 comprises 16 residues. With V trimmed by 2 bases and J by 5 bases, 8 bases remained unmatched. Germline CDR1 is SGHDT and CDR2 is YYEEEE. The DNA for the CDR3 is TGTGCCAGCAGCTTCCCTAGCGGGAGTCTTGGAGATACGCAGTATTTT. This codes for CASSFPSGSLGDTQYF.

The chain joins TRBV5-6 to TRBJ2-7; D gene uncertain. V lost 2 bases and J lost 5, with 8 bases in between. The CDR3 loop spans 12 amino acids. Germline CDR1 SGHDT, CDR2 YYEEEE. The CDR3 sequence is CASSLVGNEQYF. For the CDR3, the DNA is TGTGCCAGCAGCTTAGTCGGTAACGAGCAGTACTTC.

J is TRBJ1-3 and V is TRBV7-9, with 7 bases identical to TRBD1. Germline CDR1 and CDR2: SEHNR and FQNEAQ (reference sequence). The CDR3 extends over 16 amino acids. V shed 2 bases and J 0 bases; nucleotides not matched to a gene: 4. The CDR3 here is CASSLIPGGSGNTIYF. The DNA of the CDR3 is TGTGCCAGCAGCTTAATTCCAGGGGGCTCTGGAAACACCATATATTTT.